Given below is one TCR beta chain in context. This clonotype occurred many times. There is no known antigen for this receptor. Nothing much larger sits one base from this clone, and base qualities are not available. This sample is part of a study of spatial heterogeneity in lung cancer (dated by TCRdb to the late 2010s). Regarding the research as a whole: Beta-chain transcripts were consistently detected in greater numbers than alpha-chain transcripts, which likely reflected higher beta-chain transcript abundance. In the raw uncorrected reads, each unique combination of TCR and UMI appeared on average more than ten times. At surgery, both alpha and beta chains were TCR-sequenced in 200 to 250 tumor regions, some 64 matched nontumor lung samples and 56 PBMC samples. Nonsynonymous mutation counts, determined by whole-exome sequencing of tumor tissue, were related to TCR repertoire features. The study quantitatively compared TCR alpha and beta repertoires across multiple tumor regions, matched nontumor lung and blood in non-small cell lung cancer. General conclusions and limits of the study: Confirming at a functional level the hypothesis that regional TCRs recognize regional mutations was considered to require additional single-cell paired TCR alpha and beta sequencing. Ubiquitous expanded tumor TCRs showed up in blood more often at tumor resection than at routine follow-up.

Library creation used 5' RACE. TCRdb records NextSeq 500 as the sequencer. To allow correction of PCR and sequencing errors, the TCR library protocol tagged every TCR cDNA molecule with a unique molecular identifier. Per the authors' processing: TCR identification, UMI-based error correction and CDR3 extraction were performed with Decombinator tools. TCRs above a frequency of 2 per 1,000, corresponding to the top 1% of the tumor frequency distribution, were defined as expanded. Rényi diversity was computed with the R vegan package after subsampling each repertoire 100 times to 5,000 TCRs. CDR3 similarity networks were built from amino acid triplet string-kernel similarity, connecting CDR3s with pairwise similarity above 0.82. The public reads were reprocessed in TCRdb via fastp at Q25 and MiXCR, keeping in-frame beta chains. Identical CDR3 proteins give one entry, which carries the most common genes and DNA. The V and J calls here are based on TCRdb, not the publication. The sample table contains 20,000 to 25,000 distinct CDR3 sequences; only one count was recorded for 3.5% to 5.5% of them. The top ten clones comprise about a third of the sample.

Taken with the paper, the label for time point translates to: sample taken at primary tumor resection. TCR sequencing used whole RNA extracted from tumor and nontumor lung tissue, or from cryopreserved PBMC samples, without cell sorting. The donors were some 76 patients from the lung TRACERx cohort who had early-stage, untreated non-small cell lung cancer. A patient was chosen for TCR sequencing only when enough RNA was available from at least two tumor regions. V was cut back by 4 bases and J by 0 bases, leaving a gap of 12 bases between them. CDR1 and CDR2 (LNHDA, SQIVND) derive from the germline V gene (reference sequence). Inclusive of the bounding cysteine and phenylalanine, the CDR3 is 16 residues long. Here the CDR3 DNA is all that survives: 48 bases in frame from base 1.

Sequenced here: PBMCs, sampled at surgery. Recombination connected TRBV19 to TRBJ1-4; the D gene is unclear. The source of this sequence is a male donor with early-stage non-small cell lung cancer. At the DNA level, the sequence is TGTGCCAGTAGTACCGCAAGGAGTGCAACTAATGAAAAACTGTTTTTT. It encodes CASSTARSATNEKLFF.